These T cell receptor beta chains were read from a single sample in a study of T cell changes during pregnancy in multiple sclerosis. Sequenced by immunoSEQ multiplex PCR; TCRdb stores in-frame clones only, minus some. The sample includes around 120,000 clones, roughly nine tenths of them seen just once. Sequences were derived from peripheral blood, sampled after pregnancy. The receptors stem from a female donor with multiple sclerosis, enrolled in a pregnancy study. The conserved cysteine and the conserved F or W are not part of the CDR3 here. D genes are given only for firm matches. Clone size is given for some rows only: seen once, a few or many times, or a class if the clone is expanded.

D	length	size	V	J	CDR3
NA	14	NA	TRBV11-3	TRBJ1-3	ASSLDRAGAGNTIY
NA	15	NA	TRBV5-4	TRBJ1-2	ASSLYHRTPFTYGYT
NA	12	NA	TRBV6-5	TRBJ2-5	ASSYGHVQETQY
NA	13	NA	TRBV27	TRBJ2-5	ASSFVGHSTETQY
NA	11	NA	TRBV2	TRBJ1-2	ASSPSPPRGYT
TRBD2	12	NA	TRBV2	TRBJ2-7	ASSPGLSIYEQY
NA	11	NA	TRBV7-9	TRBJ2-7	ASSYSESYEQY
NA	11	NA	TRBV9	TRBJ1-6	ASSVGENSPLH
NA	11	few	TRBV2	TRBJ1-6	AGSTAPDSPLH
NA	11	NA	TRBV27	TRBJ2-5	ASSRWRRETQY
TRBD1	12	NA	TRBV9	TRBJ2-3	ASSATGSRDTQY
NA	14	NA	TRBV29-1	TRBJ1-2	SVSTLLDLFKHGYT
NA	12	NA	TRBV19	TRBJ2-3	ASRRTTSTDTQY
TRBD1	15	NA	TRBV5-1	TRBJ2-7	ASSLVGGQANSYEQY
NA	12	NA	TRBV5-1	TRBJ1-4	ASSFGNTNEKLF
NA	13	NA	TRBV27	TRBJ1-2	ASSLSGGMNYGYT
TRBD1	12	NA	TRBV25-1	TRBJ1-1	ASSWTGKNTEAF
NA	12	NA	TRBV19	TRBJ1-1	ASSIGQMNTEAF
NA	14	NA	TRBV27	TRBJ2-7	ASSLERGTSSYEQY
NA	10	NA	TRBV6-1	TRBJ1-6	ASSEHWPPLH
TRBD1	13	NA	TRBV11-2	TRBJ2-7	ASSFLADRAYEQY
NA	12	NA	TRBV6-1	TRBJ2-7	ASVPGSPLHEQY
NA	15	NA	TRBV5-1	TRBJ2-3	ASSLARGLDSTDTQY
NA	12	few	TRBV19	TRBJ2-2	ASTQTGNTGELF
NA	15	NA	TRBV7-8	TRBJ2-1	ASSFPPGGGRNNEQF
TRBD1	11	NA	TRBV6-5	TRBJ1-2	ASHGQGVYGYT